This T cell receptor (beta chain) was identified during a study of CD4+ T cells in melanoma. General observations from the study: A reported correlation linked neoantigen-specific CD4+ T cells to CD8+, macrophage and B cell function.

Libraries were prepared by immunoSEQ multiplex PCR; TCRdb keeps only in-frame clonotypes and omits some of them. The sample records over 100,000 clones, approximately 90% being singletons. This CDR3 region has 13 residues. CDR1 and CDR2 (germline): SEHNR, FQNEAQ (reference sequence). V was trimmed by 5 bases and J by 0 bases, leaving 7 bases between them. Regarding this clone: Its specificity is unknown.

The receptor was isolated from a human donor with melanoma. The specimen was peripheral blood. This chain connects TRBV7-9 to TRBJ1-1; D not resolved. Here the CDR3 DNA reads TGTGCCAGCAGCCATATCATGAACACTGAAGCTTTCTTT. Translating gives CASSHIMNTEAFF.